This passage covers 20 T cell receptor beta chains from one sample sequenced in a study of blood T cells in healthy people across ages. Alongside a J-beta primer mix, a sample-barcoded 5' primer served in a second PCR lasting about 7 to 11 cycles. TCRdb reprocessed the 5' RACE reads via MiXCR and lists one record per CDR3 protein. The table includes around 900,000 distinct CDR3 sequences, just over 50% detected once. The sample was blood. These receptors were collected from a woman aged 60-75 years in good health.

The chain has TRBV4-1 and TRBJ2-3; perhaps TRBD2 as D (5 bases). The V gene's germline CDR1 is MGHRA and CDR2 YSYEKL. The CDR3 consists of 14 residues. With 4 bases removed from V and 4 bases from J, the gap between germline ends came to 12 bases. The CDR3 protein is CASSRYRDSDTQYF. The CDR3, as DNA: TGCGCCAGCAGCCGGTACCGGGATTCAGATACGCAGTATTTT.

The DNA for the CDR3 is TGCAGCGCCACCGGGGTCCTATATAACACTGAAGCTTTCTTT. Translating gives CSATGVLYNTEAFF. This chain joins TRBV29-1 and TRBJ1-1; D is unresolved. Trimming removed 7 bases at V and 2 bases at J, with 17 bases between. Germline CDR1 SQVTM, CDR2 ANQGSEA. The CDR3 sequence is 14 residues long.

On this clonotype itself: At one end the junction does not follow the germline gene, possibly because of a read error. CDR3 region: CSVRIPGLARDEQFF. In DNA, the CDR3 is TGCAGTGTTAGAATCCCGGGACTAGCTCGCGATGAGCAGTTCTTC. The chain has TRBV20-1 and TRBJ2-1; 9 bases agree with TRBD2. Germline V gene data show CDR1 as DFQATT and CDR2 as SNEGSKA (reference sequence). CDR3 size: 15 residues.

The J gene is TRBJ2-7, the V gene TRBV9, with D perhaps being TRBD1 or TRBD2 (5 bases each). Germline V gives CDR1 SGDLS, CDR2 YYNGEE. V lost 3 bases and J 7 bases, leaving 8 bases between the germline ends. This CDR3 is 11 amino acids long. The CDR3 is CASSGDGEQYF. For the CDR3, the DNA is TGTGCCAGCAGCGGGGACGGTGAGCAGTACTTC.

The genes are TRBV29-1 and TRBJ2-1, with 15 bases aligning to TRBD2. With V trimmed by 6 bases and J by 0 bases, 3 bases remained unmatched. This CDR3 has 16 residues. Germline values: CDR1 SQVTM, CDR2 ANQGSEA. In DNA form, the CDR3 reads TGCAGCGTAACGGGACTAGCGGGGGGCTCCTACAATGAGCAGTTCTTC. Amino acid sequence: CSVTGLAGGSYNEQFF.

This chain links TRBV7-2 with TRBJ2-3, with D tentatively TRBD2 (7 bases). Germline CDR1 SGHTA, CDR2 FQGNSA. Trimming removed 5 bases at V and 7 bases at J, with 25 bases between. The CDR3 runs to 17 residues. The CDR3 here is CASSMPRGAKSRNTQYF. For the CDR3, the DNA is TGTGCCAGCAGCATGCCCCGGGGGGCGAAATCCCGAAATACGCAGTATTTT.

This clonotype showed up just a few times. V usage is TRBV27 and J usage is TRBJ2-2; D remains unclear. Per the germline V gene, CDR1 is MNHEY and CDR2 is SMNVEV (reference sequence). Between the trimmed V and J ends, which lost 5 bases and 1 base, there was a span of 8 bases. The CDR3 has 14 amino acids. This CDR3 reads CASSAYRNTGELFF. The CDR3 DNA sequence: TGTGCCAGCAGTGCTTACAGGAACACCGGGGAGCTGTTTTTT.

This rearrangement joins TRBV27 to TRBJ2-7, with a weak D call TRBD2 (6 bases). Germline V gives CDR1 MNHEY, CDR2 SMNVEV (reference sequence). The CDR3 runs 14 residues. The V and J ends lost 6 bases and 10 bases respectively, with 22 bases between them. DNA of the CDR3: TGTGCCAGCAGCCCACTCGGGAGCGGATCGGCCCAGTACTTC. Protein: CASSPLGSGSAQYF.

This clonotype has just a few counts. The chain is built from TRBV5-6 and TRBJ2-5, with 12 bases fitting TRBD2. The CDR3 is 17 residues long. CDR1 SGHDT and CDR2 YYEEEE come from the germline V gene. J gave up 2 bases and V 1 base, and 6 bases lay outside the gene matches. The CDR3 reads CASSLLAGGHRQETQYF. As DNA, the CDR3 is TGTGCCAGCAGCTTGCTAGCGGGAGGGCATCGTCAAGAGACCCAGTACTTC. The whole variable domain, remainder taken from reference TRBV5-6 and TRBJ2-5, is DAGVTQSPTHLIKTRGQQVTLRCSPKSGHDTVSWYQQALGQGPQFIFQYYEEEERQRGNFPDRFSGHQFPNYSSELNVNALLLGDSALYLCASSLLAGGHRQETQYFGPGTRLLVL.

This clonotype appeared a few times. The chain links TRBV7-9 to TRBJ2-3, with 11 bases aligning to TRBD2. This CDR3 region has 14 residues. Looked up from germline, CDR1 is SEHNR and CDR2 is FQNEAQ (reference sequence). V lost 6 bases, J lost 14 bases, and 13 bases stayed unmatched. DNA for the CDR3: TGTGCCAGCAGTTTGGGACTAGCGGTCGGGCGACCGTATTTT. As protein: CASSLGLAVGRPYF.

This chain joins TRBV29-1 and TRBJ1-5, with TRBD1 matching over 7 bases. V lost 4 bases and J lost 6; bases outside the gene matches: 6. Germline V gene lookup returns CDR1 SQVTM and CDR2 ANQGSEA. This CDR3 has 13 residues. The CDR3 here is CSVGTGRGQPQHF. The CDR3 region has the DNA TGCAGCGTTGGGACAGGCCGGGGTCAGCCCCAGCATTTT.

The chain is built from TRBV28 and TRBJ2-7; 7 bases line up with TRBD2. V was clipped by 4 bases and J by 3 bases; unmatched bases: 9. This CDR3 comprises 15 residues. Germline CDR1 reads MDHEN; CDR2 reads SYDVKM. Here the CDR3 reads CASSSRLAASYEQYF. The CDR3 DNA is TGTGCCAGCAGTTCCCGGCTAGCGGCAAGCTACGAGCAGTACTTC.

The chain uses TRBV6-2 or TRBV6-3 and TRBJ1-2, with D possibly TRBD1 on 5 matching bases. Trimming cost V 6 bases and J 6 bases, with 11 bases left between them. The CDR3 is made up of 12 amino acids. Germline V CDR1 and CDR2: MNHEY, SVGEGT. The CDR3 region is CASRRQGDGYTF. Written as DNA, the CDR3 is TGTGCCAGCAGGCGACAAGGGGATGGCTACACCTTC.

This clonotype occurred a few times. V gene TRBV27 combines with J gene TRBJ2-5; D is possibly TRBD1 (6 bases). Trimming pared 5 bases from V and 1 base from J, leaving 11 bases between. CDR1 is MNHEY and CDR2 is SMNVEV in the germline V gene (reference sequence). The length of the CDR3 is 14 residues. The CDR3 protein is CASSPDRTQETQYF. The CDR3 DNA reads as TGTGCCAGCAGTCCCGACAGGACCCAAGAGACCCAGTACTTC.

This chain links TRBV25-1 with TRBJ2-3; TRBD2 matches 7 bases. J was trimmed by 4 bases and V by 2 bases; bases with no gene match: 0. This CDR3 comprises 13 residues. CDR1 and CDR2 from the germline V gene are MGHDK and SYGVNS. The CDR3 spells CASSEAGADTQYF. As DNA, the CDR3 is TGTGCCAGCAGTGAAGCGGGAGCAGATACGCAGTATTTT.

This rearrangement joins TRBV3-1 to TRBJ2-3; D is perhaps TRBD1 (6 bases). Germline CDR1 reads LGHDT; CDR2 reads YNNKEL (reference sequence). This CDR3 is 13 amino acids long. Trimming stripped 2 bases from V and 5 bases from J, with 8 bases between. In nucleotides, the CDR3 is TGTGCCAGCAGCCAAACAGGGCAAGATACGCAGTATTTT. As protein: CASSQTGQDTQYF.

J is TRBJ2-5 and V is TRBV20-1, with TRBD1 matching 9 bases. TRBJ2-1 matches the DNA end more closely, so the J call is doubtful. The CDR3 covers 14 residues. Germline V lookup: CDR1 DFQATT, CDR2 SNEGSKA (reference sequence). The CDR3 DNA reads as TGCAGTGCTACGGGGGACAGGGTTCGGGAGACCCAGTTCTTC. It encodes CSATGDRVRETQFF.

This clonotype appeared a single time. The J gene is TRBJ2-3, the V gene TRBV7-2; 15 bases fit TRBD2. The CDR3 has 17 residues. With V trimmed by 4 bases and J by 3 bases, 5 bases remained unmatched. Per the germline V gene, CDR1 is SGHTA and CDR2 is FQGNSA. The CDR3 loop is CASSSGLAGGPTDTQYF. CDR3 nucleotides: TGTGCCAGCAGCTCCGGACTAGCGGGAGGGCCGACAGATACGCAGTATTTT.

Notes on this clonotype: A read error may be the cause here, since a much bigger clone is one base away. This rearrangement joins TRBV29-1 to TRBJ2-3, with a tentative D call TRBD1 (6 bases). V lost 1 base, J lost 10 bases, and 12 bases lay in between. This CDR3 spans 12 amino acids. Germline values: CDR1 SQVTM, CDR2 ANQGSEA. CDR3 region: CSVEGPGQAQYF. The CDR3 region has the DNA TGCAGCGTTGAAGGACCGGGACAAGCGCAGTATTTT.

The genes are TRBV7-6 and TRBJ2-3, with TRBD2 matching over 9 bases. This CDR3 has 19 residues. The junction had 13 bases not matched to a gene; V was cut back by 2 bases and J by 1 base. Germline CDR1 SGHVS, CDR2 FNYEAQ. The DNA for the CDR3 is TGTGCCAGCAGCTTACGGCCGGGGGGAGCGGGAGGACGCACAGATACGCAGTATTTT. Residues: CASSLRPGGAGGRTDTQYF.